This TCR beta chain was documented in a study of T cells in Graves' hyperthyroidism and ophthalmopathy. This clonotype has only a few counts. Its antigen is undetermined. Hyperthyroidism was newly diagnosed in patients aged 18 to 65 (duration under 2 months). Fresh 10 ml peripheral blood yielded PBMCs. Study findings and constraints: Blood also carried most thyroid clonotypes expanded above 0.001.

V lost 4 bases and J lost 10, with 15 bases in between. The germline CDR1 and CDR2 sequences are SQVTM and ANQGSEA. This CDR3 region has 12 residues. RNA transcripts provided the source from which TCR beta CDR3 regions were amplified. HTBI primers were used for first-round RT-PCR of the TCR CDR3. TCRdb itself ran the multiplex PCR reads through MiXCR, one entry per CDR3 protein. The table has about 510,000 distinct CDR3 sequences, roughly 15% seen once; the top ten hold over 11%. The TCR comes from a woman aged 40-49 years with Graves' hyperthyroidism. Sequenced: blood. The rearrangement uses TRBV29-1 and TRBJ2-3, with D unresolved. The DNA of the CDR3 is TGCAGCGTTGGTTCACCCCCGGCACCGCAGTATTTT. Protein product: CSVGSPPAPQYF.